The present T cell receptor (beta chain) was sequenced within a study of CDR3 diversity in severe acne. Germline trimming cut 2 bases from V and 4 bases from J; bases unmatched to any gene: 9. This CDR3 spans 16 amino acids. CDR1 is PRHDT and CDR2 is FYEKMQ in the germline V gene (reference sequence). MiXCR, applied by TCRdb to the PCR reads, yields one record per CDR3 protein. The sample holds around 94,000 distinct CDR3 sequences, 51% seen once. This clonotype occurred many times. Sequenced material: blood. This chain uses TRBV13 with TRBJ2-3; 7 bases are a match to TRBD1. The sequence was obtained from a male donor with acne. This CDR3 is CASSLIGQGVADTQYF. CDR3 nucleotide sequence: TGTGCCAGCAGCTTAATCGGGCAGGGGGTAGCAGATACGCAGTATTTT.